This is a list of T cell receptor beta chains from one sample in a study of T cell responses to AZD1222 COVID-19 vaccine. Repertoires were generated with immunoSEQ multiplex PCR, while TCRdb's copy carries only in-frame clones and drops some. The data show about 110,000 clones, approximately 85% seen once. The sample here was peripheral blood, taken on day 0 of AZD1222 vaccination. The receptors were sampled from an adult in good health. CDR3s include the opening cysteine and the closing phenylalanine or tryptophan.

TRBV28	TRBJ1-3	CASSSPPGTGVGNTIYF
TRBV6-1	TRBJ1-4	CASSERTGTEIF
TRBV7-9	TRBJ1-4	CASSLRGAGEKLFF
TRBV6-1	TRBJ2-1	CASSEAGWSSYNEQFF
TRBV14	TRBJ2-3	CASSQRRTSGRATDTQYF
TRBV6-2/TRBV6-3	TRBJ1-2	CASSYSKGGLQGRGGYTF
TRBV28	TRBJ2-5	CASRKPGQLQETQYF
TRBV19	TRBJ2-1	CASSMKKEREGRDNEQFF
TRBV18	TRBJ2-2	CASSPQETGELFF
TRBV3-1/TRBV3-2	TRBJ2-7	CASSSRGVRGEQYF